What follows is one TCR beta chain and its context. Its antigen remains unknown. V dropped 0 bases and J dropped 5 bases, with 20 bases sitting between them. The CDR3 extends over 17 amino acids. Per the germline V gene, CDR1 is SNHLY and CDR2 is FYNNEI. Listed TCR primers and previously described methods were used for bulk TCR libraries. MiXCR, applied by TCRdb to the PCR reads, yields one record per CDR3 protein. The table includes roughly 93,000 distinct CDR3 sequences, around 25% detected once. This specimen belongs to a study of molecular identifiers for immune sequencing clone quantification. Study-level findings and limits: Beyond 20 RNA copies, clones held over 99% of effector molecules, compared with under 1% in naive cells.

This receptor was taken from a human donor in good health. Some libraries in this study had Jurkat cell RNA spiked in. The chain couples TRBV2 to TRBJ2-7, with D possibly TRBD1 on 6 matching bases. Sequenced input: naive CD8+ T cells from blood, with Jurkat cell RNA spiked in. Subset reported: FACS-sorted CD8+CD4-CCR7+CD45RA+ naive T cells. The CDR3: CASSEADSWRQAHEQYF. DNA for the CDR3: TGTGCCAGCAGTGAAGCGGACAGCTGGAGGCAGGCCCACGAGCAGTACTTC.